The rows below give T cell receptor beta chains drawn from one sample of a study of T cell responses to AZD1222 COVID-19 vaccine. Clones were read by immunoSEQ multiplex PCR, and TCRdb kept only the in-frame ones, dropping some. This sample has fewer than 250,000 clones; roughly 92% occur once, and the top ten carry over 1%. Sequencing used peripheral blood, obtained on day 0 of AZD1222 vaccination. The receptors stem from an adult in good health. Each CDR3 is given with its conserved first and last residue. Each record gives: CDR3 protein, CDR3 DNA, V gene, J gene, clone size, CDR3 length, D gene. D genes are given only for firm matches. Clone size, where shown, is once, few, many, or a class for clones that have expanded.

CDR3 protein: CASRDRGGGNQPQHF
CDR3 DNA: TGTGCCAGCAGGGACAGGGGAGGGGGCAATCAGCCCCAGCATTTT
V gene: TRBV2
J gene: TRBJ1-5
clone size: NA
CDR3 length: 15
D gene: TRBD1

CDR3 protein: CASSFHSVHEGEAFF
CDR3 DNA: TGCGCCAGCAGCTTCCATTCGGTCCACGAAGGTGAAGCTTTCTTT
V gene: TRBV5-1
J gene: TRBJ1-1
clone size: NA
CDR3 length: 15
D gene: NA

CDR3 protein: CASSSARDFRSYEQYF
CDR3 DNA: TGTGCCAGCAGCTCGGCCCGGGACTTCCGCTCCTACGAGCAGTACTTC
V gene: TRBV14
J gene: TRBJ2-7
clone size: NA
CDR3 length: 16
D gene: NA

CDR3 protein: CSASSGGPSGNEQFF
CDR3 DNA: TGCAGTGCTAGTTCGGGGGGGCCCTCGGGTAATGAGCAGTTCTTC
V gene: TRBV20-1
J gene: TRBJ2-1
clone size: once
CDR3 length: 15
D gene: TRBD2

CDR3 protein: CASSPKDFYGYTF
CDR3 DNA: TGTGCCAGCAGCCCAAAGGACTTCTATGGCTACACCTTC
V gene: TRBV7-2
J gene: TRBJ1-2
clone size: NA
CDR3 length: 13
D gene: NA

CDR3 protein: CASSGINNYGYTF
CDR3 DNA: TGTGCCAGCAGTGGGATAAATAACTATGGCTACACCTTC
V gene: TRBV2
J gene: TRBJ1-2
clone size: NA
CDR3 length: 13
D gene: NA

CDR3 protein: CASSEWNLSEAFF
CDR3 DNA: TGTGCCAGCAGTGAATGGAATTTATCTGAAGCTTTCTTT
V gene: TRBV6-1
J gene: TRBJ1-1
clone size: NA
CDR3 length: 13
D gene: NA

CDR3 protein: CASSLGRPEDTIYF
CDR3 DNA: TGTGCCAGCAGCTTAGGGAGGCCGGAGGACACCATATATTTT
V gene: TRBV7-6
J gene: TRBJ1-3
clone size: NA
CDR3 length: 14
D gene: NA

CDR3 protein: CASSFQGVSYEQYF
CDR3 DNA: TGTGCCAGTAGTTTCCAGGGGGTGTCCTACGAGCAGTACTTC
V gene: TRBV19
J gene: TRBJ2-7
clone size: NA
CDR3 length: 14
D gene: TRBD1

CDR3 protein: CASSLDRSYTF
CDR3 DNA: TGTGCCAGCAGCTTGGATAGGAGCTACACCTTC
V gene: TRBV5-4
J gene: TRBJ1-2
clone size: NA
CDR3 length: 11
D gene: NA

CDR3 protein: CASRTGPSNTEAFF
CDR3 DNA: TGTGCCAGTAGGACCGGGCCGTCGAACACTGAAGCTTTCTTT
V gene: TRBV19
J gene: TRBJ1-1
clone size: NA
CDR3 length: 14
D gene: NA

CDR3 protein: CASSLLSGTEETQYF
CDR3 DNA: TGTGCCAGCAGCTTGCTTTCCGGGACAGAAGAGACCCAGTACTTC
V gene: TRBV5-4
J gene: TRBJ2-5
clone size: NA
CDR3 length: 15
D gene: TRBD1

CDR3 protein: CASSFGETQYF
CDR3 DNA: TGTGCCAGCAGCTTTGGGGAGACCCAGTACTTC
V gene: TRBV11-2
J gene: TRBJ2-5
clone size: NA
CDR3 length: 11
D gene: NA

CDR3 protein: CASRRQGNTGYTF
CDR3 DNA: TGTGCCAGCAGACGACAGGGGAACACTGGCTACACCTTC
V gene: TRBV6-5
J gene: TRBJ1-2
clone size: NA
CDR3 length: 13
D gene: TRBD1

CDR3 protein: CASSFGTGDYEQYF
CDR3 DNA: TGTGCCAGCAGTTTCGGGACAGGGGACTACGAGCAGTACTTC
V gene: TRBV6-5
J gene: TRBJ2-7
clone size: NA
CDR3 length: 14
D gene: TRBD1

CDR3 protein: CASSLTDRNRDLVSPLHF
CDR3 DNA: TGTGCCAGCTCACTTACGGACAGGAATAGGGACTTAGTGTCACCCCTCCACTTT
V gene: TRBV18
J gene: TRBJ1-6
clone size: NA
CDR3 length: 18
D gene: TRBD1

CDR3 protein: CASSEGQGKPYNEQFF
CDR3 DNA: TGTGCCAGCAGCGAGGGACAGGGGAAGCCCTACAATGAGCAGTTCTTC
V gene: TRBV9
J gene: TRBJ2-1
clone size: NA
CDR3 length: 16
D gene: TRBD1

CDR3 protein: CSATQGDTDF
CDR3 DNA: TGCAGCGCCACCCAGGGGGACACGGATTTT
V gene: TRBV29-1
J gene: TRBJ2-3
clone size: NA
CDR3 length: 10
D gene: TRBD1

CDR3 protein: CASSVFSGENSPLHF
CDR3 DNA: TGTGCCAGCAGCGTATTCTCCGGGGAGAATTCACCCCTCCACTTT
V gene: TRBV9
J gene: TRBJ1-6
clone size: NA
CDR3 length: 15
D gene: NA

CDR3 protein: CASYDQGTEAFF
CDR3 DNA: TGTGCCAGCTATGATCAGGGGACTGAAGCTTTCTTT
V gene: TRBV2
J gene: TRBJ1-1
clone size: NA
CDR3 length: 12
D gene: NA

CDR3 protein: CASSDGQTQTGGYTF
CDR3 DNA: TGTGCCAGCAGTGACGGGCAGACCCAGACGGGAGGCTACACCTTC
V gene: TRBV6-4
J gene: TRBJ1-2
clone size: NA
CDR3 length: 15
D gene: NA

CDR3 protein: CAWEGQGRAPLHF
CDR3 DNA: TGTGCCTGGGAGGGACAGGGTAGAGCACCCCTCCACTTT
V gene: TRBV30
J gene: TRBJ1-6
clone size: NA
CDR3 length: 13
D gene: TRBD1

CDR3 protein: CASSEWGNQPQHF
CDR3 DNA: TGTGCCAGCAGTGAGTGGGGCAATCAGCCCCAGCATTTT
V gene: TRBV6-6
J gene: TRBJ1-5
clone size: NA
CDR3 length: 13
D gene: NA

CDR3 protein: CASSPRKGVTEAFF
CDR3 DNA: TGTGCCAGCAGCCCGAGGAAGGGGGTCACTGAAGCTTTCTTT
V gene: TRBV7-2
J gene: TRBJ1-1
clone size: NA
CDR3 length: 14
D gene: NA

CDR3 protein: CASSIMAGGAESGNTIYF
CDR3 DNA: TGTGCCAGTAGTATTATGGCAGGGGGCGCGGAGTCTGGAAACACCATATATTTT
V gene: TRBV19
J gene: TRBJ1-3
clone size: NA
CDR3 length: 18
D gene: TRBD1

CDR3 protein: CASSTAGAGVLYGYTF
CDR3 DNA: TGTGCCAGCAGCACCGCAGGGGCTGGCGTGCTCTATGGCTACACCTTC
V gene: TRBV7-9
J gene: TRBJ1-2
clone size: NA
CDR3 length: 16
D gene: NA

CDR3 protein: CASSIGLAGYYEQYF
CDR3 DNA: TGTGCCAGTAGTATAGGACTAGCGGGATACTACGAGCAGTACTTC
V gene: TRBV19
J gene: TRBJ2-7
clone size: NA
CDR3 length: 15
D gene: TRBD2

CDR3 protein: CASSVAGVGGELFF
CDR3 DNA: TGTGCCAGCAGCGTAGCAGGGGTTGGCGGGGAGCTGTTTTTT
V gene: TRBV9
J gene: TRBJ2-2
clone size: once
CDR3 length: 14
D gene: NA

CDR3 protein: CSVEATNTGELFF
CDR3 DNA: TGCAGCGTTGAGGCCACGAACACCGGGGAGCTGTTTTTT
V gene: TRBV29-1
J gene: TRBJ2-2
clone size: NA
CDR3 length: 13
D gene: NA

CDR3 protein: CASSRTGEEPQHF
CDR3 DNA: TGTGCCAGCAGCAGAACAGGGGAGGAGCCCCAGCATTTT
V gene: TRBV3-1/TRBV3-2
J gene: TRBJ1-5
clone size: NA
CDR3 length: 13
D gene: TRBD1

CDR3 protein: CSASSSGGPGTGELFF
CDR3 DNA: TGCAGTGCTAGTTCTAGCGGGGGGCCGGGCACCGGGGAGCTGTTTTTT
V gene: TRBV20-1
J gene: TRBJ2-2
clone size: NA
CDR3 length: 16
D gene: TRBD2

CDR3 protein: CASSLQVTNTEAFF
CDR3 DNA: TGTGCCAGCAGCCTACAGGTGACGAACACTGAAGCTTTCTTT
V gene: TRBV6-2/TRBV6-3
J gene: TRBJ1-1
clone size: NA
CDR3 length: 14
D gene: NA